This is a list of T cell receptor beta chains from one sample in a study of shared clonotypes between healthy human individuals. Measured with immunoSEQ multiplex PCR; TCRdb has only the in-frame clones, and not every one. The table lists around 2,000,000 clones, about 92% of them singletons, with over 1.5% in the top ten. The sample taken for sequencing was naive CD8+ T cells from PBMCs. The origin of the receptors is a man younger than 30 in good health. Some clones in this sample may be carry-over from other donors' samples. The CDR3 runs from the conserved cysteine through the conserved F or W. D genes are given only for firm matches.

V gene,D gene,J gene,CDR3 protein
TRBV25-1,-,TRBJ1-3,CASSDTLSTIYF
TRBV30,-,TRBJ2-7,CAWSGGAGYEQYF
TRBV27,-,TRBJ1-2,CASSPIGQPYGYTF
TRBV5-1,TRBD1,TRBJ1-1,CASSPTGAALEAFF
TRBV10-3,TRBD1,TRBJ1-1,CATRQGVQEAFF
TRBV7-3,TRBD2,TRBJ2-2,CASSFPSTSGRVNTGELFF
TRBV11-3,-,TRBJ2-1,CASSLVRGPYNEQFF
TRBV6-5,TRBD2,TRBJ2-7,CASMAGTSGYEQYF
TRBV27,-,TRBJ2-1,CASSLGTYNEQFF
TRBV7-8,TRBD2,TRBJ2-7,CASGLLEGGEQYF
TRBV5-1,TRBD1,TRBJ2-7,CASSPTGSSYEQYF
TRBV6-5,-,TRBJ1-1,CASSLAGELNTEAFF
TRBV4-3,TRBD2,TRBJ2-3,CASSQDRLAVVGYTDTQYF
TRBV5-4,-,TRBJ2-5,CASSLGSRVEETQYF